The rows below give T cell receptor beta chains drawn from one sample of a study of blood T cell repertoires in COVID-19. The assay was immunoSEQ multiplex PCR, and TCRdb's table has in-frame clones only and misses some. Of tens of thousands of clones listed, 80% to 90% are singletons. Sequencing was done on a sample of peripheral blood. The receptors here all came from a man in his 60s with acute or convalescent COVID-19. The CDR3 runs from the conserved cysteine through the conserved F or W. D genes are given only for firm matches. The listing skips clone size in some rows; elsewhere it reads once, few, many or a size class.

cdr3_aa cdr3_nt j_call v_call clone_size d_call
CASSFSPIKSSYEQYF TGCGCCAGCAGCTTTAGTCCTATTAAGAGCTCCTACGAGCAGTACTTC TRBJ2-7 TRBV5-1 NA NA
CASSLKGYSYNEQFF TGTGCCAGCAGCTTGAAGGGGTACTCCTACAATGAGCAGTTCTTC TRBJ2-1 TRBV5-4 NA NA
CASSLMTGGAYGYTF TGTGCCAGCAGCTTAATGACAGGTGGGGCCTATGGCTACACCTTC TRBJ1-2 TRBV7-3 once NA
CASSLRDRGLAPLHF TGTGCCAGCAGTTTAAGGGACAGGGGTTTGGCACCCCTCCACTTT TRBJ1-6 TRBV28 NA TRBD1
CASSPPQGSNQPQHF TGTGCCAGCAGTCCGCCGCAGGGTAGCAATCAGCCCCAGCATTTT TRBJ1-5 TRBV28 NA NA
CASSEYSTGDTQYF TGTGCCAGCAGTGAATATTCCACCGGAGATACGCAGTATTTT TRBJ2-3 TRBV2 NA NA
CASSFLARQFF TGTGCCAGCAGTTTTCTTGCGAGGCAGTTCTTC TRBJ2-1 TRBV27 NA NA
CASSLRGRSYEQYF TGCGCCAGCAGCTTAAGGGGTCGATCCTACGAGCAGTACTTC TRBJ2-7 TRBV5-1 NA NA
CASSSVAGDTYGEQFF TGTGCCAGCAGTTCGGTAGCGGGAGATACTTACGGTGAGCAGTTCTTC TRBJ2-1 TRBV28 NA TRBD2
CASSLAGRDNQPQHF TGTGCCAGCAGCTTAGCGGGCAGGGATAATCAGCCCCAGCATTTT TRBJ1-5 TRBV7-2 NA NA
CAWSSVGGGAYTQYF TGTGCCTGGAGCTCCGTCGGAGGGGGCGCGTATACGCAGTATTTT TRBJ2-3 TRBV30 NA NA
CASSFPYRGSYEQYF TGTGCCAGCAGCTTTCCGTACAGGGGTTCCTACGAGCAGTACTTC TRBJ2-7 TRBV11-2 few TRBD1
CASTLAGFTGELFF TGCGCCAGCACTTTAGCGGGATTTACCGGGGAGCTGTTTTTT TRBJ2-2 TRBV10-2 NA TRBD2
CASSLWPGAPLHF TGTGCCAGCAGCTTGTGGCCAGGGGCACCCCTCCACTTT TRBJ1-6 TRBV5-8 NA NA
CASGGGQGYGYTF TGTGCCAGCGGTGGGGGACAGGGCTATGGCTACACCTTC TRBJ1-2 TRBV27 NA TRBD1
CASSKDWDEQFF TGTGCCAGCAGCAAAGACTGGGATGAGCAGTTCTTC TRBJ2-1 TRBV13 NA NA
CATSDPYRRGNNEQFF TGTGCCACCAGTGATCCTTACCGTCGGGGGAACAATGAGCAGTTCTTC TRBJ2-1 TRBV24-1 NA NA
CASSPGQGPNYGYTF TGTGCCAGCAGCCCAGGACAGGGGCCAAACTATGGCTACACCTTC TRBJ1-2 TRBV3-1/TRBV3-2 NA TRBD1
CASRSGTSGDYSHNEQFF TGCGCCAGCAGGAGCGGGACTAGCGGGGATTATTCTCACAATGAGCAGTTCTTC TRBJ2-1 TRBV10-2 once TRBD2
CSVRTGEETQYF TGCAGCGTCAGGACAGGGGAGGAGACCCAGTACTTC TRBJ2-5 TRBV29-1 NA TRBD1
CASRTPGQGAPGYTF TGTGCCAGCAGAACGCCGGGACAGGGGGCGCCTGGCTACACCTTC TRBJ1-2 TRBV6-6 NA TRBD1
CASSNRVDGYTF TGTGCCAGCAGTAACAGGGTAGATGGCTACACCTTC TRBJ1-2 TRBV6-2/TRBV6-3 NA NA
CAISELADRYTF TGTGCCATCAGTGAGTTAGCAGATCGCTACACCTTC TRBJ1-2 TRBV10-3 NA NA
CASSLAMTSGSVGADTQYF TGCGCCAGCAGCTTGGCAATGACTAGCGGGTCGGTTGGCGCAGATACGCAGTATTTT TRBJ2-3 TRBV5-1 NA TRBD2
CASRTRTGGFIAGAFF TGTGCCAGCAGAACCCGGACAGGGGGTTTCATCGCTGGAGCTTTCTTT TRBJ1-1 TRBV27 NA TRBD1
CASSLYQGTGGAEAFF TGTGCCAGCTCACTTTATCAGGGGACAGGGGGGGCTGAAGCTTTCTTT TRBJ1-1 TRBV18 NA TRBD1
CASSEREGGRVEKLFF TGCGCCAGCAGTGAGAGGGAAGGGGGTAGAGTTGAAAAACTGTTTTTT TRBJ1-4 TRBV10-2 NA NA
CASSQGTSGPQETQYF TGTGCCAGCAGCCAGGGGACTAGCGGACCCCAAGAGACCCAGTACTTC TRBJ2-5 TRBV4-2 NA TRBD2
CAISALAGDLRHEQYF TGTGCCATCAGTGCTCTAGCGGGGGACTTACGCCACGAGCAGTACTTC TRBJ2-7 TRBV10-3 NA TRBD2
CASSQGGQAGARAGTDTQYF TGCGCCAGCAGCCAGGGGGGGCAAGCGGGAGCCCGAGCAGGCACAGATACGCAGTATTTT TRBJ2-3 TRBV4-1 NA TRBD2
CASNPSGTSGSGELFF TGTGCCAGCAACCCATCCGGGACTAGCGGTTCCGGGGAGCTGTTTTTT TRBJ2-2 TRBV7-6 once TRBD2
CSVEGRGKNIQYF TGCAGCGTTGAGGGGCGAGGCAAAAACATTCAGTACTTC TRBJ2-4 TRBV29-1 NA NA
CASSFGQGLVPGELFF TGTGCCAGCAGTTTCGGACAGGGGTTAGTCCCCGGGGAGCTGTTTTTT TRBJ2-2 TRBV27 NA TRBD1
CASSLNLGGTGSPLHF TGTGCCAGCAGCCTAAACCTGGGAGGGACTGGATCACCCCTCCACTTT TRBJ1-6 TRBV7-9 NA NA
CASSVDGGYNQPQHF TGTGCCAGCAGCGTAGATGGGGGGTATAATCAGCCCCAGCATTTT TRBJ1-5 TRBV9 NA NA